A selection of T cell receptor beta chains follows, all from one sample in a study of molecular identifiers for immune sequencing clone quantification. TCRdb passed the PCR reads through MiXCR, listing each CDR3 protein once. The table shows about 640,000 distinct CDR3 sequences, with about 20% occurring only once. Sequences were obtained from naive CD8+ T cells from blood, with Jurkat cell RNA spiked in. The receptors were sampled from a human donor in good health. Some libraries in this study had Jurkat cell RNA spiked in. The conserved cysteine and the conserved F or W are not part of the CDR3 here. D genes are given only for firm matches. Not every row has a clone size; where given, it reads once, few, many or a size class.

>TRBV28|.|TRBJ2-7|.
ASSSRYSYEQY
>TRBV4-1|TRBD1|TRBJ2-7|.
ASSQKGTESSYEQY
>TRBV20-1|.|TRBJ2-2|many
SAREGTNTGELF
>TRBV13|.|TRBJ2-5|many
ASSPLQGSEIGETQY
>TRBV25-1|.|TRBJ2-7|many
ASSKGGYEQY
>TRBV29-1|.|TRBJ2-7|many
SVVPGADEQY
>TRBV6-1|.|TRBJ1-1|many
ASSEEGEFEAF
>TRBV11-2|.|TRBJ2-7|.
ASSLGAASSYEQY
>TRBV19|.|TRBJ2-7|.
ASSVGGRGFSYEQY
>TRBV27|TRBD2|TRBJ2-1|.
ASSLSTSGYNERF
>TRBV4-3|.|TRBJ2-3|many
ASSPGTVRGGTDTQY
>TRBV7-9|TRBD1|TRBJ1-3|many
ASRTGDDLNTIY
>TRBV6-5|.|TRBJ2-1|.
ASSYQGANEQF
>TRBV7-9|TRBD1|TRBJ2-1|many
ASSLAVGQGVEF
>TRBV7-9|TRBD1|TRBJ2-5|.
ASSPFPGQLSQETQY
>TRBV3-1|TRBD2|TRBJ2-7|many
ASSQDPSGRWYEQY
>TRBV30|.|TRBJ1-6|many
AWSFRLFGSPLH
>TRBV5-1|.|TRBJ2-7|many
ASSLAPDYEQY
>TRBV19|.|TRBJ2-1|.
ASSIGVNEQF
>TRBV6-1|.|TRBJ1-2|few
ASSESRGGYGYT
>TRBV7-9|TRBD1|TRBJ1-1|many
ASSFSTGMNTEAF
>TRBV4-3|.|TRBJ2-3|many
ASSQDGSRETDTQY
>TRBV5-6|.|TRBJ2-3|few
APDTQY
>TRBV5-6|.|TRBJ2-3|many
ASSPTARGDTQY
>TRBV9|.|TRBJ1-3|many
ASSDNRDKPSGNTIY
>TRBV7-9|.|TRBJ2-2|many
ASSFLGVGGQAGTGELF
>TRBV7-9|TRBD1|TRBJ1-1|many
ASSLGTGPNTEAF
>TRBV10-2|.|TRBJ1-4|.
ASQRRGSVPEKLF
>TRBV11-2|.|TRBJ1-4|.
ASSQFGSTNEKLF
>TRBV6-6|TRBD2|TRBJ2-7|.
ATLAGDYEQY
>TRBV4-3|TRBD2|TRBJ2-1|many
ASSQDPAGEFYNEQF
>TRBV5-6|.|TRBJ2-6|many
ASSFSVLGSGANVLT
>TRBV7-6|TRBD2|TRBJ2-7|many
ASSSLTSGASYEQY
>TRBV7-2|.|TRBJ2-7|many
ASSPRQAHYEQY
>TRBV7-2|TRBD2|TRBJ2-7|few
ASSSSPSGYEQY
>TRBV27|TRBD2|TRBJ2-3|many
ASSYGLAGTTDTQY
>TRBV6-5|.|TRBJ2-7|few
ASSYSDGTYEQY
>TRBV2|.|TRBJ2-7|many
ASGPPSYEQY
>TRBV20-1|.|TRBJ1-1|many
SARDSRENTEAF
>TRBV7-2|TRBD2|TRBJ2-7|many
ASSLTSGSVPYEQY